This T cell receptor (beta chain) was found in a study of cytomegalovirus exposure and HLA in healthy donors. Primers included in the PCR were 60 Vbeta and 13 Jbeta primers. Repertoires were generated with immunoSEQ multiplex PCR, while TCRdb's copy carries only in-frame clones and drops some. Of under 150,000 clones in the sample, around a tenth were seen once. The germline gives CDR1 SGHRS, CDR2 YFSETQ. The CDR3 runs 14 residues. Remarks on this clone: At one boundary the junction diverges from the germline segment, which might be a read error. Other nucleotide sequences in the sample specify the same CDR3.

Sequencing used PBMCs. The receptor was isolated from a man under 40 in good health and CMV-seronegative. The V gene is TRBV5-1, the J gene TRBJ1-1; D ambiguous. The CDR3 sequence: CASSLSVPNTEAFF. The CDR3 DNA reads as TGCGCCAGCAGCTTGAGCGTACCGAACACCGAAGCTTTCTTT.